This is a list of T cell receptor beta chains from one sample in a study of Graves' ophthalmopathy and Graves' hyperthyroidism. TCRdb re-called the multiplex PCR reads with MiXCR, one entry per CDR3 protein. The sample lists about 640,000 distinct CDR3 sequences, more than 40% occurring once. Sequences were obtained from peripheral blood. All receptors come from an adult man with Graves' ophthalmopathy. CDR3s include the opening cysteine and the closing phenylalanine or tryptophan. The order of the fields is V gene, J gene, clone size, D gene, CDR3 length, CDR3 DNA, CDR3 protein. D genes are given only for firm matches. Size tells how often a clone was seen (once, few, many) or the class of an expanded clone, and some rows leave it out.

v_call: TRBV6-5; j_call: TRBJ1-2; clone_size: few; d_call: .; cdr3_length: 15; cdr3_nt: TGTGCCAGCAGTTACGGTCATGGGACGGACTATGGCTACACCTTC; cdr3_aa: CASSYGHGTDYGYTF
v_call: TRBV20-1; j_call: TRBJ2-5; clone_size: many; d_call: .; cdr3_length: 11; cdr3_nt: TGCAGTGCTAGGCCCCAAGAGACCCAGTACTTC; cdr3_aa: CSARPQETQYF
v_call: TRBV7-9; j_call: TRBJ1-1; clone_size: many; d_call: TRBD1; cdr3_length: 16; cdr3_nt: TGTGCCAGCAGCCCGAGGACAGGGGAGGAGAACACTGAAGCTTTCTTT; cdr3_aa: CASSPRTGEENTEAFF
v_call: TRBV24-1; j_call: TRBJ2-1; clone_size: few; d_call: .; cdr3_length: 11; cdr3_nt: TGTGCCAGTGGACAGTACAATGAGCAGTTCTTC; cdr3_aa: CASGQYNEQFF
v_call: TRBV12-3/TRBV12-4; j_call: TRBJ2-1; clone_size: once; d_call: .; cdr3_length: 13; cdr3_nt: TGTGCCAGCAGTTTAGAAGGCGGGTATGGGCAGTTCTTC; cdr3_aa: CASSLEGGYGQFF
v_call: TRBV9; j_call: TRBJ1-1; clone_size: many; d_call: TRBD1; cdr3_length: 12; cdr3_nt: TGTGCCAGCAGCAAACAGGGGGCGCGGGCTTTCTTT; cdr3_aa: CASSKQGARAFF
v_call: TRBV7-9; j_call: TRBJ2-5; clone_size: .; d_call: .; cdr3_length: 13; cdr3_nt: TGTGCCAGCAGACCACAGGGGGGGGAGACCCAGTACTTC; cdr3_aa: CASRPQGGETQYF
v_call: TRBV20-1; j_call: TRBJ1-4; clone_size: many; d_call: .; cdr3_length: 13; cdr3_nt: TGCAGTGCTCGAGACGGGGCGAATGAAAAACTGTTTTTT; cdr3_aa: CSARDGANEKLFF
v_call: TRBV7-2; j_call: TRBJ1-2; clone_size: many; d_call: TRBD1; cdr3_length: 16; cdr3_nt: TGTGCCAGCAGCCCCTCCCGGACAGGGGGCGGGGATGGCTACACCTTC; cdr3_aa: CASSPSRTGGGDGYTF
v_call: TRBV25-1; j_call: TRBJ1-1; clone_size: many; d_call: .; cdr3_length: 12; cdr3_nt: TGTGCCAGCAACACTTTAAACACTGAAGCTTTCTTT; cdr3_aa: CASNTLNTEAFF
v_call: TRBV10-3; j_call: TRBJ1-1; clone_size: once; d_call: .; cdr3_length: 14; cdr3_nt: TGTGCCATCAGTGAGGAGGGTTTGAACACTGAAGCTTTCTTT; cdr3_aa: CAISEEGLNTEAFF
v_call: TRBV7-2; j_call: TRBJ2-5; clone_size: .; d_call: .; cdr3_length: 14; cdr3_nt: TGTGCCTGGAGTGGGGCCCGACGGCAAGAGACCCAGTACTTC; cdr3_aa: CAWSGARRQETQYF
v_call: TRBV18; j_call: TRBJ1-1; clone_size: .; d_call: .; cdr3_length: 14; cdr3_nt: TGTGCCAGCTCACCACGGGGGGCAAGCACTGAAGCTTTCTTT; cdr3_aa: CASSPRGASTEAFF
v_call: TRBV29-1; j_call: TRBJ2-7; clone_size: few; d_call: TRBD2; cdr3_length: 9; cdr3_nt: TGCAGCGTTGGGACTAGCGGTTCTTTC; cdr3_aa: CSVGTSGSF
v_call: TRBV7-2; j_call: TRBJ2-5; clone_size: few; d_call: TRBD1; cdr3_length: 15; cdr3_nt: TGTGCCAGCAGTCATCCGGGACAGGGGACCGGGGCCCAGTACTTC; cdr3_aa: CASSHPGQGTGAQYF
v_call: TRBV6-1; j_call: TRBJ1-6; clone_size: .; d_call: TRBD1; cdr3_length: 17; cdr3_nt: TGTGCCAGCAGCGAAACGGGACAGTGGGATTATTCTTCACCCCTCCACTTT; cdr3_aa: CASSETGQWDYSSPLHF
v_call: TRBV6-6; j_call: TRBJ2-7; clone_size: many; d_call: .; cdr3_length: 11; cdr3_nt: TGTGCCAGCGGGGGGGGCGGCGAGCAGTACTTC; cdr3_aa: CASGGGGEQYF
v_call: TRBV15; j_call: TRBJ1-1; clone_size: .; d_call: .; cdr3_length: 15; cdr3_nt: TGTGCCACCAGCAGCTTGAGGAGGGGGAACACTGAAGCTTTCTTT; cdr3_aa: CATSSLRRGNTEAFF
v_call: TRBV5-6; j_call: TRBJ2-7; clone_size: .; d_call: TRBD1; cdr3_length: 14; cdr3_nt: TGTGCCAGCAGCTTGACAGGGGTCGGGCCGAATCAGTACTTC; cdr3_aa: CASSLTGVGPNQYF
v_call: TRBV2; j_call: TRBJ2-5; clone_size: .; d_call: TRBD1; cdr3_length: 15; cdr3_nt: TGTGCCATCAGTGAGGGACAGGGGGTCGGGGAGACCCAGTACTTC; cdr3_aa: CAISEGQGVGETQYF
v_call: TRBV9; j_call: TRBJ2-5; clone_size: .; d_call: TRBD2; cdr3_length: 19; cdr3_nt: TGTGCCAGCAGCGCAGCTCCGGGACTAGCGGGGGACGTCCAAGAGACCCAGTACTTC; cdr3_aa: CASSAAPGLAGDVQETQYF
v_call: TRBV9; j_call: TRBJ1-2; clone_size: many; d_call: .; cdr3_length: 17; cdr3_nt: TGTGCCAGCAGCGCCACCCTTCTAGGGCAGCTTAACTATGGCTACACCTTC; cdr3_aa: CASSATLLGQLNYGYTF
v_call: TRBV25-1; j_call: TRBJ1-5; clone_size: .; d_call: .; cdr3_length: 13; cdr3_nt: TGTGCCAGCACCTGGGACAGCAATCAGCCCCAGCATTTT; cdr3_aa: CASTWDSNQPQHF
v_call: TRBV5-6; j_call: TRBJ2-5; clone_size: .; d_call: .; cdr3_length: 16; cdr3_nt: TGTGCCAGCAGCGCCCCCATACAGCAGTACCAAGAGACCCAGTACTTC; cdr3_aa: CASSAPIQQYQETQYF
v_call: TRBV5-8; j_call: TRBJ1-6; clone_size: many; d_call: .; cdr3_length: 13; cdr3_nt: TGTGCCAGCAGCTTTCTTAAGGATTCACCCCTCCACTTT; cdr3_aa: CASSFLKDSPLHF
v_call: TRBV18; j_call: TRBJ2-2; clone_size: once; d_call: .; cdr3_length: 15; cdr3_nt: TGTGCCAGCTCACCACCGGCGCCTAACACCGGGGAGCTGTTTTTT; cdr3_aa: CASSPPAPNTGELFF
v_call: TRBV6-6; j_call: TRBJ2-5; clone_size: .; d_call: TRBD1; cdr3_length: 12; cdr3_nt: TGTGCCAGGACAGGGGGCCAAGAGACCCAGTACTTC; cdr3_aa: CARTGGQETQYF
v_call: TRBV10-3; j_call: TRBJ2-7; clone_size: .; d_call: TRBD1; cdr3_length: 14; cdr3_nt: TGTGCCATCAGTGTTGGGTGGACAGGGGCCGAGCAGTACTTC; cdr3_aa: CAISVGWTGAEQYF
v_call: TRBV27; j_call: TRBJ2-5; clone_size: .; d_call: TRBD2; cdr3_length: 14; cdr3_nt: TGTGCCAGCAACAGCGGGGGGGGCGTAGAGACCCAGTACTTC; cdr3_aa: CASNSGGGVETQYF
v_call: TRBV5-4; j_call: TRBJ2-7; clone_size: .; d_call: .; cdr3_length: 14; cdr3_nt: TGTGCCAGCAGCTTGTACGTGGGAGGGGGCGAGCAGTACTTC; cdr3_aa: CASSLYVGGGEQYF
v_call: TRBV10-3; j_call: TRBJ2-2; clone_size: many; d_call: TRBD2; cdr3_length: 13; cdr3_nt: TGTGCCACAAAGCGGGAGGCCACCGGGGAGCTGTTTTTT; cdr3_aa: CATKREATGELFF
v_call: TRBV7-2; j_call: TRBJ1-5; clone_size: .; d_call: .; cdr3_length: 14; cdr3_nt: TGTGCCTGGAGCCTTGGGATGGGTAATCAGCCCCAGCATTTT; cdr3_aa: CAWSLGMGNQPQHF
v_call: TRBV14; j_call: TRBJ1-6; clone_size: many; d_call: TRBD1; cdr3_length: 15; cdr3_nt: TGTGCCAGCAGCCAGTACGGGACAGGGAATTCACCCCTCCACTTT; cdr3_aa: CASSQYGTGNSPLHF
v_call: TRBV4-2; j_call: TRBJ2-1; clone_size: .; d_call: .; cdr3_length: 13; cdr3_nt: TGTGCCAGCAGCCAAGTGGGGGGCGATGAGCAGTTCTTC; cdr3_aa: CASSQVGGDEQFF
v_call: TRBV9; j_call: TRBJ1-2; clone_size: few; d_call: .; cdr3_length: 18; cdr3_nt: TGTGCCAGCAGCGTAGCAAAAGAGGGGGTTCCGGCTAACTATGGCTACACCTTC; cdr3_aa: CASSVAKEGVPANYGYTF
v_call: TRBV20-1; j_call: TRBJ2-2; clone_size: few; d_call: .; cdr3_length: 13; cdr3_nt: TGCAGTGCCTGGACGGTGAACACCGGGGAGCTGTTTTTT; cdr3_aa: CSAWTVNTGELFF
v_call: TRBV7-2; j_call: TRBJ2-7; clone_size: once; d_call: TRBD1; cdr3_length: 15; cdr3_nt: TGTGCCAGCAGCCCGGCCGGGACAGGGGGGTTCGAGCAGTACTTC; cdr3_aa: CASSPAGTGGFEQYF
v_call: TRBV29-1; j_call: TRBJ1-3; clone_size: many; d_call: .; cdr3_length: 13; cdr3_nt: TGCAGCGTTGGGAGGCCAGACGGAAACACCATATATTTT; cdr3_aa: CSVGRPDGNTIYF
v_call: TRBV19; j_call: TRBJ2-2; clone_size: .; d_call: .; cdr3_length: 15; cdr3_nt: TGTGCCAGTAGGCTGCTTGGGGGGAAGAGCGGGGAGCTGTTTTTT; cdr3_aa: CASRLLGGKSGELFF
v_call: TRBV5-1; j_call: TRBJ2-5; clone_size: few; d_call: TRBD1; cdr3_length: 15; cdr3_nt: TGCGCCAGCAGCATCGGACAGGGGGTCATAGAGACCCAGTACTTC; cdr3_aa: CASSIGQGVIETQYF
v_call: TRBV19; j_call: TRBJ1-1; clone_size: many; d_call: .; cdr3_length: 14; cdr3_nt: TGTGCCAGTAGTATCGGTCAGCTGAACACTGAAGCTTTCTTT; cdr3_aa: CASSIGQLNTEAFF
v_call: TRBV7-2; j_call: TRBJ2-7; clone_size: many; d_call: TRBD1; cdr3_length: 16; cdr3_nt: TGTGCCAGCAGCCCCAACCCGGGACAGGTCCCCTACGAGCAGTACTTC; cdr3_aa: CASSPNPGQVPYEQYF
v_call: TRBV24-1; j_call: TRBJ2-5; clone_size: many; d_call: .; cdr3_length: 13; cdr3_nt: TGTGCCACACGGCCGAACAGAAAAGAGACCCAGTACTTC; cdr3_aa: CATRPNRKETQYF
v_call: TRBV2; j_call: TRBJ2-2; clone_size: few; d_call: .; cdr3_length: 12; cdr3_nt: TGTGCCAGCAGACCTGTTGGGGGGGAGCTGTTTTTT; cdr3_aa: CASRPVGGELFF
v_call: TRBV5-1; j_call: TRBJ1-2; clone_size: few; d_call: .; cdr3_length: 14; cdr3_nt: TGCGCCAGCAGCCCCACCGGGAGCGACTATGGCTACACCTTC; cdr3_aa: CASSPTGSDYGYTF
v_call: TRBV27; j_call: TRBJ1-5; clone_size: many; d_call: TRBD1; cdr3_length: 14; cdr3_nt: TGTGCCAGCCGCTATGGACAGGCGGGACAGCCCCAGCATTTT; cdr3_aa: CASRYGQAGQPQHF
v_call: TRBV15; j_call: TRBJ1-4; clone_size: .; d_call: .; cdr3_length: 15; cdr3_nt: TGTGCCACCAGCAGAGAGCGCAGGGGCAATGAAAAACTGTTTTTT; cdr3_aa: CATSRERRGNEKLFF
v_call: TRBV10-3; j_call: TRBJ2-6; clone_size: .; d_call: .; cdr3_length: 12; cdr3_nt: TGTGCCATCATGGCCGGGGCCAACGTCCTGACTTTC; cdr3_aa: CAIMAGANVLTF
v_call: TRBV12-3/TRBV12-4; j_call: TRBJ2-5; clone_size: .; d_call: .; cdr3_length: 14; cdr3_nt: TGTGCCAGCAGAGATTATTCCCCGGGCGAGACCCAGTACTTC; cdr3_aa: CASRDYSPGETQYF
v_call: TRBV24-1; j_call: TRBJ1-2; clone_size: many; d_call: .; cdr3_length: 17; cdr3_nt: TGTGCCACCAGTGATCGGGGACCTACACAGCAATCCTATGGCTACACCTTC; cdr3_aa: CATSDRGPTQQSYGYTF